Reported below is one T cell receptor beta chain. At one end, the junction sequence differs from germline, possibly due to a read error. Unique molecular identifiers were used to barcode this TCRbeta library. MiXCR was run by TCRdb on the PCR reads, yielding one entry per CDR3 protein. The data hold about 640,000 distinct CDR3 sequences, with around 17% observed a single time. The data originate from a study of T-cell reconstitution after alpha-beta-depleted transplantation in children. Sequenced here: PBMCs from the stem cell graft donor, sampled from the stem cell graft. This clonotype originated in a human donor who donated a stem cell graft to a child with acute myeloid leukemia.

CDR3 loop: CCARETLAGRRSSYNEQFF. DNA for the CDR3: TGCTGTGCTAGAGAAACCCTAGCGGGGCGTCGTAGCTCCTACAATGAGCAGTTCTTC. This chain joins TRBV20-1 and TRBJ2-1; 9 bases fit TRBD2. Looked up from germline, CDR1 is DFQATT and CDR2 is SNEGSKA (reference sequence). The CDR3 sequence is 19 residues long.